The 30 T cell receptor beta chains in this list originate from one sample, sequenced in a study of a mutant IDH1 vaccine in newly diagnosed glioma. The table came from immunoSEQ multiplex PCR; TCRdb's copy has only in-frame clones and leaves some out. The data contain about 32,000 clones, about four fifths of them singletons. This sample's time point: baseline, week 1 (first vaccination visit). Treatment indicated: pre-vaccination baseline after standard-of-care therapy. The sample was PBMCs, taken from a glioma patient treated with radiotherapy, temozolomide or both. The receptors were gathered from a man under 40 with glioma.

This chain joins TRBV11-2 and TRBJ2-2; D is unclear. The CDR3 has 16 amino acids. Germline CDR1 SGHAT, CDR2 FQNNGV. Trimming pared 2 bases from V and 0 bases from J, leaving 10 bases between. The CDR3 region is CASSLSVPPNTGELFF. CDR3 nucleotides: TGTGCCAGCAGCTTAAGCGTGCCTCCGAACACCGGGGAGCTGTTTTTT. Full variable domain (remainder filled in from reference TRBV11-2 and TRBJ2-2): EAGVAQSPRYKIIEKRQSVAFWCNPISGHATLYWYQQILGQGPKLLIQFQNNGVVDDSQLPKDRFSAERLKGVDSTLKIQPAKLEDSAVYLCASSLSVPPNTGELFFGEGSRLTVL.

V usage is TRBV6-5 and J usage is TRBJ1-2, with a tentative D call TRBD1 (6 bases). Per germline, CDR1 MNHEY and CDR2 SVGAGI. CDR3 length equals 14 residues. The germline V and J ends were trimmed by 2 bases and 4 bases, with 11 bases remaining between them. The CDR3, as DNA: TGTGCCAGCAGTTACGGGGGGCGCGGCTATGGCTACACCTTC. Translation gives CASSYGGRGYGYTF.

The genes are TRBV4-1 and TRBJ2-2, with TRBD1 matching over 9 bases. From germline, CDR1 is MGHRA and CDR2 YSYEKL. The ends lost 4 bases at V and 3 bases at J; junction bases unmatched: 0. CDR3 length: 14 residues. CDR3 protein: CASSRDRDTGELFF. The CDR3, as DNA: TGCGCCAGCAGCCGGGACAGGGACACCGGGGAGCTGTTTTTT.

The J gene is TRBJ1-1, the V gene TRBV30; 10 bases are shared with TRBD1. CDR1 is GTSNPN and CDR2 is SVGIG in the germline V gene (reference sequence). The CDR3 totals 15 residues. V trimming: 2 bases; J trimming: 4 bases; junction bases outside the gene matches: 7. The CDR3 loop reads CAWSRLGQGVTEAFF. DNA for the CDR3: TGTGCCTGGAGTCGGCTAGGACAGGGGGTCACTGAAGCTTTCTTT.

The chain is built from TRBV1 and TRBJ2-3; the table's D gene call, TRBD2, was not cross checked with the DNA. TRBV1 is termed a pseudogene. CDR3 length: 17 residues. The CDR3 is CTSSRPPTSGGTDTQYF. The CDR3 bases are TGCACCAGCAGCCGCCCTCCGACTAGCGGGGGCACAGATACGCAGTATTTT.

This clone was counted only a few times. J is TRBJ2-2 and V is TRBV6-4, with unresolved D. CDR1 MRHNA and CDR2 SNTAGT come from the germline V gene. V gave up 3 bases and J gave up 5 bases, with 13 bases separating them. The CDR3 is 15 residues long. DNA of the CDR3: TGTGCCAGCAGTGAGGAGAAAGGTTCGACCGGGGAGCTGTTTTTT. Encoded protein: CASSEEKGSTGELFF.

This clone was seen only once. This chain uses TRBV10-3 with TRBJ2-1; TRBD2 matches 9 bases. CDR3 size: 15 residues. V trimming: 2 bases; J trimming: 5 bases; junction bases outside the gene matches: 4. The V gene's germline CDR1 is ENHRY and CDR2 SYGVKD. The CDR3 spells CAISERASGNNEQFF. The CDR3 DNA follows: TGTGCCATCAGTGAGAGGGCTAGCGGGAACAATGAGCAGTTCTTC.

In this sample, this clone turned up a few times. This chain uses TRBV2 with TRBJ1-1, with 7 bases identical to TRBD1. V lost 2 bases to trimming and J lost 1 base; unmatched junction nucleotides: 7. This CDR3 comprises 16 residues. Germline CDR1 SNHLY, CDR2 FYNNEI. The DNA for the CDR3 is TGTGCCAGCAGTGAAAGTCAGGGGGGCGGGAACACTGAAGCTTTCTTT. This codes for CASSESQGGGNTEAFF. Drawing the rest from reference TRBV2 and TRBJ1-1, the complete variable domain is EPEVTQTPSHQVTQMGQEVILRCVPISNHLYFYWYRQILGQKVEFLVSFYNNEISEKSEIFDDQFSVERPDGSNFTLKIRSTKLEDSAMYFCASSESQGGGNTEAFFGQGTRLTVV.

The V call is TRBV28, the J call TRBJ1-1; a possible D gene is TRBD1 (5 bases). The CDR3 sequence is 16 residues long. The germline CDR1 and CDR2 sequences are MDHEN and SYDVKM. V lost 4 bases and J lost 2, with 17 bases in between. CDR3 in amino acids: CASSSPGAGLNTEAFF. Here the CDR3 DNA reads TGTGCCAGCAGTTCCCCCGGGGCAGGGCTAAACACTGAAGCTTTCTTT.

The rearrangement uses TRBV5-1 and TRBJ2-7; perhaps D is TRBD1 or TRBD2 (5 bases each). Trimming pared 1 base from V and 6 bases from J, leaving 20 bases between. The CDR3 is 16 amino acids. Germline lookup yields CDR1 SGHRS and CDR2 YFSETQ. DNA of the CDR3: TGCGCCAGCAGCTTGAGGGCCGCAGAGGGGTATCGCGAGCAGTACTTC. As protein: CASSLRAAEGYREQYF.

The chain couples TRBV28 to TRBJ2-3; tentatively, D is TRBD1 (5 bases). The V end lost 4 bases, the J end lost 0 bases, and 14 bases lay between the germline ends. Germline-derived CDR1 and CDR2 are MDHEN and SYDVKM. The CDR3 has 16 amino acids. The CDR3 DNA reads as TGTGCCAGCAGTTCCGCAGGGTATGAAAGCACAGATACGCAGTATTTT. Its protein product is CASSSAGYESTDTQYF.

This rearrangement joins TRBV6-1 to TRBJ2-1; D may be TRBD1 (6 bases). Germline CDR1 reads MNHNS; CDR2 reads SASEGT. Trimming shortened V by 8 bases and J by 2 bases, and 10 bases separated the two germline ends. CDR3 length: 13 amino acids. The CDR3 sequence is CASPRDTYNEQFF. The CDR3 region has the DNA TGTGCCAGCCCCCGGGACACCTACAATGAGCAGTTCTTC.

This clone turned up a few times. The chain has TRBV28 and TRBJ2-7; 7 bases map to TRBD2. Germline CDR1 and CDR2: MDHEN and SYDVKM. V lost 6 bases to trimming and J lost 2 bases; unmatched junction nucleotides: 10. This CDR3 is 15 amino acids long. In DNA, the CDR3 is TGTGCCAGCAGCGATGGACTAGTTAGTCCCTACGAGCAGTACTTC. Protein: CASSDGLVSPYEQYF.

The rearrangement uses TRBV25-1 and TRBJ1-2, with a weak D call TRBD1 (6 bases). In germline, CDR1 is MGHDK, CDR2 SYGVNS. CDR3 length: 14 residues. With 2 bases removed from V and 2 bases from J, the gap between germline ends came to 9 bases. CDR3 coding DNA: TGTGCCAGCAGTGAAAAAAGGGGGAACTATGGCTACACCTTC. It encodes CASSEKRGNYGYTF.

The sample holds one count of this clone. This chain uses TRBV2 with TRBJ2-1; D remains ambiguous. The ends were cut back, 7 bases at V and 5 bases at J, with 12 bases in the middle. Germline V gene sequence: CDR1 SNHLY, CDR2 FYNNEI. The CDR3 length is 13 residues. The CDR3 sequence is CASNNYADNEQFF. CDR3 DNA sequence: TGTGCCAGCAACAATTACGCAGACAATGAGCAGTTCTTC.

The chain joins TRBV27 to TRBJ2-7; D might be TRBD2 (6 bases). V shed 3 bases and J shed 3 bases, with 15 bases lying between them. This CDR3 has 15 amino acids. Germline loops: CDR1 MNHEY, CDR2 SMNVEV (reference sequence). CDR3 in amino acids: CASSLRDQLFYEQYF. Written as DNA, the CDR3 is TGTGCCAGCAGTTTGCGGGACCAGCTTTTCTACGAGCAGTACTTC.

V usage is TRBV5-1 and J usage is TRBJ2-1; 12 bases agree with TRBD1. Germline trimming cut 4 bases from V and 5 bases from J; bases unmatched to any gene: 19. The CDR3 extends over 20 amino acids. The germline V gene encodes CDR1 SGHRS and CDR2 YFSETQ. CDR3 sequence: CASSGLGTGGGGGRHNEQFF. The DNA for the CDR3 is TGCGCCAGCAGCGGACTCGGGACAGGGGGCGGAGGCGGGAGACACAATGAGCAGTTCTTC.

The rearrangement uses TRBV11-2 and TRBJ1-1, with D uncertain. CDR3 size: 15 residues. In germline, CDR1 is SGHAT, CDR2 FQNNGV. Trimming removed 2 bases at V and 1 base at J, with 11 bases between. The CDR3 sequence: CASSLTGLENTEAFF. CDR3 sequence (DNA): TGTGCCAGCAGCTTAACGGGATTGGAGAACACTGAAGCTTTCTTT. Full variable domain (missing parts from reference TRBV11-2 and TRBJ1-1): EAGVAQSPRYKIIEKRQSVAFWCNPISGHATLYWYQQILGQGPKLLIQFQNNGVVDDSQLPKDRFSAERLKGVDSTLKIQPAKLEDSAVYLCASSLTGLENTEAFFGQGTRLTVV.

The J gene is TRBJ1-5, the V gene TRBV10-3; D gene unclear. Germline-derived CDR1 and CDR2 are ENHRY and SYGVKD. V lost 1 base to trimming and J lost 4 bases, with 14 bases between them. The CDR3 sequence is 16 residues long. CDR3 coding DNA: TGTGCCATCAGTGAGTTCAACTCCGGGGTGAATCAGCCCCAGCATTTT. This codes for CAISEFNSGVNQPQHF.

The V gene is TRBV5-1, the J gene TRBJ2-5; TRBD2 matches 7 bases. CDR3 length: 14 amino acids. With 0 bases clipped from V and 2 bases from J, the junction kept 1 base outside the gene matches. From germline, CDR1 is SGHRS and CDR2 YFSETQ. The CDR3 nucleotides read TGCGCCAGCAGCTTGGCTAGCGGTCAAGAGACCCAGTACTTC. It encodes CASSLASGQETQYF. Complete variable domain (other parts from reference TRBV5-1 and TRBJ2-5): KAGVTQTPRYLIKTRGQQVTLSCSPISGHRSVSWYQQTPGQGLQFLFEYFSETQRNKGNFPGRFSGRQFSNSRSEMNVSTLELGDSALYLCASSLASGQETQYFGPGTRLLVL.

The V and J genes are TRBV30 and TRBJ2-2, with 8 bases identical to TRBD2. Trimming cost V 2 bases and J 6 bases; bases outside gene matches: 5. Germline loops: CDR1 GTSNPN, CDR2 SVGIG (reference sequence). This CDR3 has 14 amino acids. The CDR3 region has the DNA TGTGCCTGGAGTATAGCGGGGTGGCCCGGGGAGCTGTTTTTT. This encodes CAWSIAGWPGELFF.

The chain has TRBV10-3 and TRBJ1-6, with 8 nucleotides matching TRBD1. The germline V gene has CDR1 ENHRY and CDR2 SYGVKD. Losses at the gene ends were 5 bases for V and 6 bases for J; bases not matched to a gene: 6. The CDR3 is 15 residues long. As DNA, the CDR3 is TGTGCCATCAGTTTGGGACAGGTTGTTAATTCACCCCTCCACTTT. The encoded protein is CAISLGQVVNSPLHF.

J is TRBJ2-7 and V is TRBV18; 9 positions agree with TRBD1. Germline values: CDR1 KGHSH, CDR2 LQKENI. Trimming removed 4 bases from V and 3 bases from J; junction bases left unmatched: 10. The CDR3 contains 16 residues. CDR3 loop: CASSLTSTGGSYEQYF. The CDR3 DNA follows: TGTGCCAGCTCACTCACCTCCACAGGGGGCAGCTACGAGCAGTACTTC.

This sequence joins TRBV6-5 and TRBJ1-6, with TRBD1 as a possible D gene (5 bases). This CDR3 contains 16 residues. V dropped 2 bases and J dropped 5 bases, with 13 bases sitting between them. Germline assignment: CDR1 MNHEY and CDR2 SVGAGI. CDR3 loop: CASSYDSPRDNSPLHF. In DNA, the CDR3 is TGTGCCAGCAGTTACGACAGCCCTCGGGATAATTCACCCCTCCACTTT.

The J gene is TRBJ1-1, the V gene TRBV7-6, with 7 positions matching TRBD1. Losses at the gene ends were 3 bases for V and 0 bases for J; bases not matched to a gene: 4. The germline V gene encodes CDR1 SGHVS and CDR2 FNYEAQ. There are 15 residues in the CDR3. The CDR3 loop reads CASSFRTGMNTEAFF. The CDR3 DNA reads as TGTGCCAGCAGCTTCCGGACAGGCATGAACACTGAAGCTTTCTTT.

The V call is TRBV10-2, the J call TRBJ2-3; 11 bases fit TRBD2. J was trimmed by 4 bases and V by 4 bases; bases with no gene match: 1. CDR1 is WSHSY, CDR2 SAAADI, per germline. The CDR3 sequence is 14 residues long. The CDR3 nucleotides are TGCGCCAGCAGTGCACTAGCGGGAGCAGATACGCAGTATTTT. As protein: CASSALAGADTQYF.

The V call is TRBV19, the J call TRBJ1-2; TRBD1 matches 10 bases. V shed 3 bases, J shed 3 bases, and the junction held 10 bases outside the gene matches. CDR1 LNHDA and CDR2 SQIVND come from the germline V gene (reference sequence). The CDR3 covers 17 residues. CDR3 region: CASSMDRGASRYYGYTF. CDR3 nucleotides: TGTGCCAGTAGTATGGACAGGGGGGCCTCACGGTACTATGGCTACACCTTC.

The chain carries TRBV5-4 and TRBJ1-1; D is possibly TRBD1 (5 bases). CDR1 and CDR2 (germline): SGHNT, YYREEE (reference sequence). Trimming took off 4 bases at V and 5 bases at J, with 18 bases between the two ends. This CDR3 is 15 amino acids long. This chain's CDR3 is CASSSRRQPNTEAFF. Here the CDR3 DNA reads TGTGCCAGCAGCAGCCGCCGACAGCCTAATACTGAAGCTTTCTTT.

This clone was counted between two and nine times. V gene TRBV6-5 combines with J gene TRBJ2-5; D is unresolved. Germline V gene sequence: CDR1 MNHEY, CDR2 SVGAGI. Trimming took 10 bases from V and 9 from J, leaving 15 bases between them. The CDR3 covers 11 residues. The CDR3 DNA follows: TGTGCCACTTCGAACAGCATAGCCCAGTACTTC. Amino acids: CATSNSIAQYF.

This clone was found once. The chain uses TRBV4-1 and TRBJ2-3; D perhaps matches TRBD1 (6 bases). Germline assignment: CDR1 MGHRA and CDR2 YSYEKL. The CDR3 extends over 16 amino acids. Trimming removed 2 bases at V and 3 bases at J, with 15 bases between. The chain's CDR3 is CASSQSNRVGTDTQYF. CDR3 coding DNA: TGCGCCAGCAGCCAAAGCAACAGGGTGGGGACAGATACGCAGTATTTT.